This entry lists 19 T cell receptor beta chains sequenced from one sample in a study of tumor-infiltrating lymphocytes in primary liver carcinoma. Total RNA (roughly 540 ng) served as template for TCR beta cDNA synthesis primed by a constant-region primer. A slightly modified ARM-PCR protocol with three nested multiplex PCR rounds produced these TCR beta libraries. Investigators reported that the first two PCR rounds, at 10 to 11 cycles each, used TRBV1-TRBV30 forward primers with a C-beta reverse primer. TCRdb processed the multiplex PCR reads anew with MiXCR; each CDR3 protein has one entry. The table records fewer than 200,000 distinct CDR3 sequences, about 85% of them present only once. Joint extraction of RNA and DNA used roughly 20-32 mg of bulk tissue that was unsorted. Sequences were obtained from tumor tissue from primary liver carcinoma. These receptors came from a man in his forties with primary liver carcinoma and hepatitis B virus infection.

This clonotype was observed many times. The V call is TRBV5-1, the J call TRBJ1-5; 9 bases are shared with TRBD1. With V trimmed by 0 bases and J by 3 bases, 1 base remained unmatched. Germline CDR1 SGHRS, CDR2 YFSETQ. The CDR3 is made up of 15 amino acids. For the CDR3, the DNA is TGCGCCAGCAGCTTGGGGACAGGGGTCAATCAGCCCCAGCATTTT. Translating it yields CASSLGTGVNQPQHF. Combining the CDR3 with reference TRBV5-1 and TRBJ1-5 gives the whole variable domain KAGVTQTPRYLIKTRGQQVTLSCSPISGHRSVSWYQQTPGQGLQFLFEYFSETQRNKGNFPGRFSGRQFSNSRSEMNVSTLELGDSALYLCASSLGTGVNQPQHFGDGTRLSIL.

Points on this clonotype: Germline and junction disagree at one end, which may indicate a read error. This rearrangement joins TRBV6-2 or TRBV6-3 to TRBJ1-2; TRBD1 is a possible D gene (6 bases). Germline V gene data show CDR1 as MNHEY and CDR2 as SVGEGT. The CDR3 is 14 residues long. CDR3 in amino acids: CASSPSTSLGGYTF. In DNA, the CDR3 is TGTGCCAGCAGTCCCTCGACAAGCCTGGGGGGCTACACCTTT.

About this clonotype itself: Sequence at one end of the junction differs from germline and may be a read error. The V and J genes are TRBV4-3 and TRBJ1-2; TRBD1 aligns across 9 bases. CDR3 length: 15 residues. Germline values: CDR1 LGHNA, CDR2 YSLEER. The CDR3 nucleotides read TGTGCCAGCAGCCAAGATTCCAGGACAGGGGATGGCTACACCTTC. Translating gives CASSQDSRTGDGYTF.

Points on this clonotype: A junction end diverges from the germline sequence, so it may reflect a read error. The chain recombines TRBV29-1 with TRBJ1-1; no clear D gene. Germline assignment: CDR1 SQVTM and CDR2 ANQGSEA. The CDR3 contains 15 residues. CDR3 amino acids: CSIRAGLGMNTEAFF. CDR3 nucleotide sequence: TGCAGCATTCGGGCGGGGTTGGGAATGAATACTGAAGCTTTCTTT.

Notes on this clonotype: A much larger clone lies a single base off, so this may be a read error. The conserved phenylalanine or tryptophan normally closing the CDR3 is absent here, so this likely arose from a read error. The V and J genes are TRBV5-1 and TRBJ2-7; 12 bases fit TRBD1. V was pared by 3 bases and J by 4 bases, with 2 bases of the junction left unmatched. CDR3 length equals 14 residues. In germline, CDR1 is SGHRS, CDR2 YFSETQ. This chain's CDR3 is CASSWGQGAYEQYI. The DNA for the CDR3 is TGCGCCAGCAGCTGGGGACAGGGGGCGTACGAGCAGTACATC.

Of note for this clonotype: One junction end does not reproduce the germline sequence, and a read error may be involved. The chain links TRBV4-2 to TRBJ2-7; the match to TRBD2 covers 8 bases. This CDR3 region has 16 residues. Germline V gene lookup returns CDR1 LGHNA and CDR2 YNFKEQ. CDR3 region: CASSQDRASGYYEKYF. The DNA of the CDR3 is TGTGCCAGTAGCCAAGATAGGGCTAGCGGGTACTACGAGAAGTACTTC.

Only a few counts were recorded for this clonotype. One end of the junction does not line up with germline, which may come from a read error. The V gene is TRBV7-2, the J gene TRBJ2-3, with D possibly TRBD1 on 5 matching bases. The CDR3 is 15 amino acids. The germline CDR1 and CDR2 sequences are SGHTA and FQGNSA. The DNA for the CDR3 is TGTGCCAGCAGCTTAGTAGGTCAGGGCACTGATACGCAGTATTTT. Its translation: CASSLVGQGTDTQYF. Full variable domain (missing parts from reference TRBV7-2 and TRBJ2-3): GAGVSQSPSNKVTEKGKDVELRCDPISGHTALYWYRQSLGQGLEFLIYFQGNSAPDKSGLPSDRFSAERTGGSVSTLTIQRTQQEDSAVYLCASSLVGQGTDTQYFGPGTRLTVL.

Note on this clonotype: Germline is not matched at one junction end, which may reflect a read error. The chain joins TRBV6-1 to TRBJ2-5, with 7 bases lining up with TRBD1. The germline V gene has CDR1 MNHNS and CDR2 SASEGT. The CDR3 contains 14 residues. The CDR3, as DNA: TGTCCCAGCAGGGGTTCCTACAGGGGTGAGAACCAGTACTTC. Encoded protein: CPSRGSYRGENQYF.

For this clonotype: At one of its ends the junction is not consistent with the germline gene, which may arise from a read error. This chain joins TRBV5-5 and TRBJ2-2; TRBD2 matches 10 bases. There are 15 residues in the CDR3. CDR1 SGHKS and CDR2 YYEKEE come from the germline V gene (reference sequence). The CDR3 loop is CASNGTSVYTGELLF. DNA of the CDR3: TGTGCCAGCAATGGGACTAGCGTCTACACCGGGGAGCTGTTATTT.

The CDR3 DNA reads TGTTCCAACAGTCCAGGGGGCTACGAGCAGTACTTC. This codes for CSNSPGGYEQYF. The chain links TRBV11-2 to TRBJ2-7; 7 bases fit TRBD1. The CDR3 runs to 12 residues. Germline loops: CDR1 SGHAT, CDR2 FQNNGV.

This chain links TRBV5-4 with TRBJ2-2; possibly TRBD1 for D (6 bases). The CDR3 spans 14 residues. Germline CDR1 SGHNT, CDR2 YYREEE (reference sequence). V lost 9 bases to trimming and J lost 2 bases, with 14 bases between them. CDR3 loop: CANRPGANTGELFF. The CDR3 DNA is TGTGCCAACAGGCCAGGGGCAAACACCGGGGAGCTGTTTTTT.

For this clonotype: Being one base from a much bigger clone, this may be a read error. The rearrangement joins TRBV28 to TRBJ1-4; the D gene is possibly TRBD1 (6 bases). Germline V lookup: CDR1 MDHEN, CDR2 SYDVKM. This CDR3 region has 12 residues. CDR3 coding DNA: TGTACCAGCGGGACACCTAATGAAAAACTGTTTTTT. This codes for CTSGTPNEKLFF.

V is TRBV29-1 and J is TRBJ2-5; D is perhaps TRBD1 (6 bases). The CDR3 has 15 amino acids. CDR1 and CDR2 from the germline V gene are SQVTM and ANQGSEA. Trimming removed 6 bases at V and 5 bases at J, with 22 bases between. CDR3 residues: CSVRVPGKGVETQYF. For the CDR3, the DNA is TGCAGCGTCCGAGTCCCGGGAAAGGGGGTTGAGACCCAGTACTTC.

In this sample, this clonotype turned up a few times. The junction does not match germline at one end; this may be a read error. V gene TRBV9 combines with J gene TRBJ2-1; 7 nucleotides agree with TRBD2. This CDR3 region has 14 residues. Germline values: CDR1 SGDLS, CDR2 YYNGEE. The CDR3 loop is CASSVGGSSDERFF. The CDR3, as DNA: TGTGCCAGCAGCGTAGGCGGGAGTAGTGATGAGCGGTTCTTC.

This clonotype was detected once. This rearrangement joins TRBV29-1 to TRBJ1-1; weak D call: TRBD1 (5 bases). V shed 4 bases and J shed 0 bases, with 12 bases lying between them. Germline V CDR1 and CDR2: SQVTM, ANQGSEA. The CDR3 has 14 amino acids. The CDR3 bases are TGCAGCGTTGTCAGAGGGGAGGTGAACACTGAAGCTTTCTTT. Translating it yields CSVVRGEVNTEAFF.

On this clonotype: With a much larger clone just one base away, this may be a read error. CDR3 residues: CASSQEGPEQYF. DNA of the CDR3: TGCGCCAGCAGCCAGGAGGGCCCCGAGCAGTACTTC. V is TRBV5-1 and J is TRBJ2-7, with D possibly matching TRBD2 (6 bases). Looked up from germline, CDR1 is SGHRS and CDR2 is YFSETQ. This CDR3 has 12 residues. Trimming pared 4 bases from V and 6 bases from J, leaving 11 bases between.

To note about this clonotype: Germline and junction disagree at one end, which may indicate a read error. The V and J genes are TRBV20-1 and TRBJ2-4; 7 positions agree with TRBD1. Germline V gene lookup returns CDR1 DFQATT and CDR2 SNEGSKA (reference sequence). CDR3 length: 15 residues. CDR3 nucleotide sequence: TGCGGTGCCGAGGGGACAGCTAGGGCCAAAAACATTCAGTACTTC. It codes for CGAEGTARAKNIQYF.

This clonotype was counted between two and nine times. Lacking the conserved final phenylalanine or tryptophan, this CDR3 likely reflects a read error. The rearrangement links TRBV4-3 to TRBJ2-5; D unclear. V lost 3 bases and J lost 4, with 15 bases in between. Germline CDR1 and CDR2: LGHNA and YSLEER. CDR3 length equals 15 residues. The CDR3 region has the DNA TGCGCCAGCAGCCAGGATGCTGGTCCTCGAGAGACCCAGTACTAC. Its translation is CASSQDAGPRETQYY.

To note about this clonotype: One junction end does not reproduce the germline sequence, and a read error may be involved. The V gene is TRBV11-1, the J gene TRBJ2-3; either TRBD1 or TRBD2 may fit D (5 bases each). The length of the CDR3 is 19 residues. Germline CDR1 is SGHAT and CDR2 is FQDESV (reference sequence). The CDR3 DNA is TGTGCCAGCAGCTCTGGGGGAAGCTCTGTTGGAACCCGCATAGATACGCGGTATTTT. It yields the protein CASSSGGSSVGTRIDTRYF. The full variable domain, its missing parts supplied by reference TRBV11-1 and TRBJ2-3, is EAEVAQSPRYKITEKSQAVAFWCDPISGHATLYWYRQILGQGPELLVQFQDESVVDDSQLPKDRFSAERLKGVDSTLKIQPAELGDSAMYLCASSSGGSSVGTRIDTRYFGPGTRLTVL.